A selection of T cell receptor beta chains follows, all from one sample in a study of beta chain features in type 1 diabetes. TCRdb's copy holds only in-frame clones and misses some; the assay was immunoSEQ multiplex PCR. The data contain some 410,000 clones, more than 11% of them singletons. Sequencing was done on a sample of naive CD4+ T cells from blood. The receptor set was obtained from a man aged 25-45 years in good health. CDR3s leave out the opening cysteine and the closing phenylalanine or tryptophan. Expanded clones are given a class, and other clones once, few, many or no size at all.

size: .
V: TRBV29-1
J: TRBJ2-5
CDR3: SGSRANQETQY

size: .
V: TRBV9
J: TRBJ1-1
CDR3: ASSPRSGYHFTEAF

size: few
V: TRBV30
J: TRBJ1-1
CDR3: AWRIRGNTEAF

size: .
V: TRBV25-1
J: TRBJ1-5
CDR3: ASSAEPGNQPQH

size: .
V: TRBV7-6
J: TRBJ2-3
CDR3: ASSLASGSPRDTQY

size: .
V: TRBV30
J: TRBJ1-1
CDR3: ASDRGSTEAF

size: .
V: TRBV4-2
J: TRBJ2-3
CDR3: ASSQVTGASTDTQY

size: .
V: TRBV7-9
J: TRBJ2-5
CDR3: ASSPDKQETQY

size: few
V: TRBV15
J: TRBJ2-7
CDR3: ATSTTGFSYEQY

size: .
V: TRBV7-3
J: TRBJ1-4
CDR3: ASSATGQANEKLF

size: .
V: TRBV30
J: TRBJ1-4
CDR3: AWSAPAGLGEKLF

size: .
V: TRBV4-1
J: TRBJ1-1
CDR3: ASSQVPQAGNTEAF

size: few
V: TRBV29-1
J: TRBJ1-2
CDR3: SVSRDRGNYGYT

size: few
V: TRBV30
J: TRBJ2-1
CDR3: AWSGTQSEQF

size: few
V: TRBV18
J: TRBJ2-3
CDR3: ASSPRTGGTDTQY

size: few
V: TRBV7-9
J: TRBJ2-1
CDR3: ASSSRTSGSGEQF

size: .
V: TRBV7-2
J: TRBJ2-3
CDR3: ASSTRDQANTADTQY

size: few
V: TRBV30
J: TRBJ2-6
CDR3: AWTAGDFSGANVLT

size: few
V: TRBV29-1
J: TRBJ1-2
CDR3: SVAHDNYGYT

size: .
V: TRBV7-2
J: TRBJ2-7
CDR3: ATQTSGGSYEQY

size: few
V: TRBV6-6
J: TRBJ1-5
CDR3: ASSATGDRNQPQH

size: .
V: TRBV7-9
J: TRBJ2-1
CDR3: ASSSPRDSQWNEQF

size: .
V: TRBV6-5
J: TRBJ1-2
CDR3: ASRLNYGYT

size: .
V: TRBV29-1
J: TRBJ2-6
CDR3: SVEDINRGGANVLT

size: .
V: TRBV6-5
J: TRBJ1-2
CDR3: ASTNSFNYGYT

size: .
V: TRBV6-6
J: TRBJ2-3
CDR3: ASSYAGQATDTQY

size: .
V: TRBV9
J: TRBJ2-7
CDR3: ASSPRGGSISYEQY